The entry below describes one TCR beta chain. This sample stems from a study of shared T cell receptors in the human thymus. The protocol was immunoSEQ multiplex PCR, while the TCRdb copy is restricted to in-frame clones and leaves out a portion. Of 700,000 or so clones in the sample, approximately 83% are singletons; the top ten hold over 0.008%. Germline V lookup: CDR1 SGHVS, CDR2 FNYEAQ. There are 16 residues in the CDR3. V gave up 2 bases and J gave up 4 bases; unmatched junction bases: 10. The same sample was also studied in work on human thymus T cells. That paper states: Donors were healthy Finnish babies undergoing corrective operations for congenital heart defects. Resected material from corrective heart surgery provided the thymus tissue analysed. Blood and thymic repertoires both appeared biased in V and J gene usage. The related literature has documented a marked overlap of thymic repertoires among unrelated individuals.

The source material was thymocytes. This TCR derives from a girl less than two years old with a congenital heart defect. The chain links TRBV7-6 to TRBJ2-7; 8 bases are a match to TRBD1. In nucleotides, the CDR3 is TGTGCCAGCAGCTTATCCCAAGGGACAGGTCCTTACGAGCAGTACTTC. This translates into CASSLSQGTGPYEQYF.